Listed below are T cell receptor beta chains from one sample, sequenced in a study of OX40 agonist ivuxolimab in advanced cancers. Measured with immunoSEQ multiplex PCR; TCRdb has only the in-frame clones, and not every one. Of roughly 9,900 clones listed, approximately 78% are singletons. The sequencing here drew on CD4+ or CD8+ T cells sorted from blood, taken in a trial of the OX40 agonist ivuxolimab. All receptors come from an adult with an advanced solid tumor such as melanoma, head and neck, liver or kidney cancer. Both conserved end residues are part of each CDR3. A D gene is named only where the DNA matches it firmly. A row's size may be missing; if present it is once, few, many or a size class.

D	size	length	V	J	CDR3	DNA
.	.	14	TRBV5-1	TRBJ2-7	CASSLGVVIYEQYF	TGCGCCAGCAGCTTGGGGGTCGTCATCTACGAGCAGTACTTC
.	.	12	TRBV27	TRBJ2-2	CASSVNTGELFF	TGTGCCAGCAGTGTGAACACCGGGGAGCTGTTTTTT
.	.	15	TRBV6-5	TRBJ2-1	CASSYGLASINEQFF	TGTGCCAGCAGTTACGGGCTAGCATCTATCAATGAGCAGTTCTTC
TRBD1	.	14	TRBV27	TRBJ1-6	CASRTGQGSSPLHF	TGTGCCAGCAGGACGGGACAGGGAAGCTCACCCCTCCACTTT
TRBD1	.	15	TRBV27	TRBJ1-5	CASSNRQGSNQPQHF	TGTGCCAGCAGTAACAGACAGGGTAGCAATCAGCCCCAGCATTTT
.	once	15	TRBV4-1	TRBJ1-5	CASSQDKISHQPQHF	TGCGCCAGCAGCCAAGACAAGATTTCTCATCAGCCCCAGCATTTT
TRBD1	.	17	TRBV5-8	TRBJ1-4	CASSLPFIRDRNEKLFF	TGTGCCAGCAGCTTACCATTTATCCGGGACAGGAATGAAAAACTGTTTTTT
.	.	16	TRBV7-9	TRBJ2-3	CASSLDSGTSTDTQYF	TGTGCCAGCAGCTTAGATTCGGGAACTAGCACAGATACGCAGTATTTT
TRBD2	.	15	TRBV6-5	TRBJ2-7	CASSYERGSSYEQYF	TGTGCCAGCAGTTACGAGCGGGGGAGCTCCTACGAGCAGTACTTC
TRBD2	.	16	TRBV15	TRBJ2-3	CATSRRLAGAEDTQYF	TGTGCCACCAGCCGTCGACTAGCGGGAGCGGAAGATACGCAGTATTTT